The 21 T cell receptor beta chains listed next were all sequenced from one sample in a study of blood T cell repertoires in COVID-19. TCRdb keeps only in-frame clones here, not all; method: immunoSEQ multiplex PCR. This table has under 200,000 clones, 80% to 90% appearing once. The sample was peripheral blood. These receptors came from a man in his forties or fifties who had recovered from COVID-19.

V usage is TRBV5-4 and J usage is TRBJ2-7; 9 bases are shared with TRBD1. J was trimmed by 3 bases and V by 4 bases; bases with no gene match: 8. The CDR3 loop spans 15 amino acids. Germline assignment: CDR1 SGHNT and CDR2 YYREEE (reference sequence). The CDR3 DNA is TGTGCCAGCAGCGTAGACCCGGGACAGGGCTACGAGCAGTACTTC. It codes for CASSVDPGQGYEQYF. Drawing the rest from reference TRBV5-4 and TRBJ2-7, the complete variable domain is ETGVTQSPTHLIKTRGQQVTLRCSSQSGHNTVSWYQQALGQGPQFIFQYYREEENGRGNFPPRFSGLQFPNYSSELNVNALELDDSALYLCASSVDPGQGYEQYFGPGTRLTVT.

V gene TRBV30 combines with J gene TRBJ1-1, with 7 bases lining up with TRBD1. CDR1 and CDR2 from the germline V gene are GTSNPN and SVGIG (reference sequence). The V and J ends lost 4 bases and 0 bases, in that order; junction bases with no gene match: 8. CDR3 size: 15 residues. In DNA, the CDR3 is TGTGCCTGGAAGGGTCGGGGGACAGTGAACACTGAAGCTTTCTTT. Its protein product is CAWKGRGTVNTEAFF.

This rearrangement joins TRBV7-8 to TRBJ1-1; D unresolved. Per the germline V gene, CDR1 is SGHVS and CDR2 is FQNEAQ. CDR3 length: 14 residues. The germline V and J ends were trimmed by 1 base and 1 base, with 7 bases remaining between them. The CDR3: CASSLGGGNTEAFF. The CDR3 coding sequence is TGTGCCAGCAGCTTAGGAGGAGGGAACACTGAAGCTTTCTTT.

V and J are TRBV29-1 and TRBJ2-3; TRBD2 might be the D (5 bases). V lost 4 bases and J 6 bases, leaving 5 bases between the germline ends. The CDR3 runs to 10 residues. The germline V gene has CDR1 SQVTM and CDR2 ANQGSEA. CDR3 sequence: CSVGEDTQYF. DNA for the CDR3: TGCAGCGTTGGGGAGGATACGCAGTATTTT.

The rearrangement links TRBV6-5 to TRBJ1-6; D unclear. Germline assignment: CDR1 MNHEY and CDR2 SVGAGI. V gave up 2 bases and J gave up 7 bases, with 9 bases separating them. This CDR3 comprises 14 residues. CDR3 DNA sequence: TGTGCCAGCAGTTACGGAGGGTACAATTCACCCCTCCACTTT. It is translated as CASSYGGYNSPLHF.

V gene TRBV27 combines with J gene TRBJ1-2; 12 bases line up with TRBD1. V shed 6 bases, J shed 6 bases, and the junction held 11 bases outside the gene matches. This CDR3 has 16 amino acids. In germline, CDR1 is MNHEY, CDR2 SMNVEV (reference sequence). The CDR3 nucleotides read TGTGCCAGCAGCCCAAGGGCCGGGACAGGGGGCGATGGCTACACCTTC. As protein: CASSPRAGTGGDGYTF.

The chain joins TRBV9 to TRBJ2-3; D remains unclear. The CDR3 is 13 residues long. The ends were cut back, 3 bases at V and 3 bases at J, with 8 bases in the middle. In germline, CDR1 is SGDLS, CDR2 YYNGEE. This CDR3 reads CASSAERTDTQYF. The DNA of the CDR3 is TGTGCCAGCAGCGCCGAGAGGACAGATACGCAGTATTTT.

This chain links TRBV3-1 (or the pseudogene TRBV3-2) with TRBJ1-2, with TRBD1 matching over 7 bases. This CDR3 spans 14 amino acids. V lost 2 bases, J lost 5 bases, and 5 bases stayed unmatched. CDR1 and CDR2 from the germline V gene are LGHDT and YNNKEL (reference sequence). The CDR3 sequence is CASSQSDRDYGYTF. CDR3 nucleotides: TGTGCCAGCAGCCAAAGCGACAGGGATTATGGCTACACCTTC.

The chain links TRBV7-6 to TRBJ2-1; the D gene is possibly TRBD2 (7 bases). Germline V gives CDR1 SGHVS, CDR2 FNYEAQ. V was pared by 5 bases and J by 9 bases, with 23 bases between. The CDR3 runs to 16 residues. CDR3 protein: CASSPSNLRGGVEQFF. DNA for the CDR3: TGTGCCAGCAGCCCTTCCAATCTCAGGGGAGGGGTTGAGCAGTTCTTC.

The chain uses TRBV9 and TRBJ2-7, with TRBD1 as a possible D gene (6 bases). CDR1 is SGDLS and CDR2 is YYNGEE in the germline V gene. This CDR3 has 13 residues. Trimming shortened V by 4 bases and J by 7 bases, and 15 bases separated the two germline ends. The CDR3 region is CASSPPGQREQYF. The CDR3 DNA sequence: TGTGCCAGCAGCCCCCCCGGACAGCGGGAGCAGTACTTC.

This clone was detected only a few times. The chain is built from TRBV7-2 and TRBJ2-1, with 15 positions matching TRBD2. The CDR3 has 17 residues. Germline CDR1 is SGHTA and CDR2 is FQGNSA. V lost 4 bases and J lost 7; bases outside the gene matches: 8. The CDR3 sequence is CASSSSSGTSGRNEQFF. In nucleotides, the CDR3 is TGTGCCAGCAGCTCCTCCTCCGGGACTAGCGGGAGGAATGAGCAGTTCTTC. Complete variable domain (other parts from reference TRBV7-2 and TRBJ2-1): GAGVSQSPSNKVTEKGKDVELRCDPISGHTALYWYRQSLGQGLEFLIYFQGNSAPDKSGLPSDRFSAERTGGSVSTLTIQRTQQEDSAVYLCASSSSSGTSGRNEQFFGPGTRLTVL.

J is TRBJ1-2 and V is TRBV7-2; TRBD1 is a possible D gene (5 bases). This CDR3 spans 14 amino acids. Per germline, CDR1 SGHTA and CDR2 FQGNSA. V dropped 0 bases and J dropped 3 bases, with 8 bases sitting between them. Written as DNA, the CDR3 is TGTGCCAGCAGCTTAGCTAGGGGATACTATGGCTACACCTTC. This codes for CASSLARGYYGYTF. The full variable domain, completed using reference TRBV7-2 and TRBJ1-2, is GAGVSQSPSNKVTEKGKDVELRCDPISGHTALYWYRQSLGQGLEFLIYFQGNSAPDKSGLPSDRFSAERTGGSVSTLTIQRTQQEDSAVYLCASSLARGYYGYTFGSGTRLTVV.

The chain joins TRBV4-2 to TRBJ2-7, with a weak D call TRBD1 (6 bases). Trimming removed 0 bases from V and 3 bases from J, with 15 bases in between. The CDR3 has 16 amino acids. Germline V gene data show CDR1 as LGHNA and CDR2 as YNFKEQ. CDR3 sequence reads: CASSQDRARGYYEQYF. The CDR3 DNA reads TGTGCCAGCAGCCAAGATCGAGCCAGGGGTTACTACGAGCAGTACTTC.

The J gene is TRBJ2-7, the V gene TRBV28; 7 positions agree with TRBD1. The CDR3 sequence is 14 residues long. Trimming at V came to 3 bases and at J to 4 bases, leaving 6 bases not matched to a gene. In germline, CDR1 is MDHEN, CDR2 SYDVKM. The CDR3 protein is CASSLQGVLYEQYF. The CDR3 DNA sequence: TGTGCCAGCAGTTTGCAGGGGGTACTTTACGAGCAGTACTTC.

This clone was detected once. The V and J genes are TRBV6-2 or TRBV6-3 and TRBJ2-7; TRBD2 is a possible D gene (6 bases). V lost 5 bases to trimming and J lost 6 bases, with 26 bases between them. The V gene's germline CDR1 is MNHEY and CDR2 SVGEGT. The CDR3 loop spans 17 amino acids. The CDR3 here is CASSKLPLHTAGTEQYF. Written as DNA, the CDR3 is TGTGCCAGCAGTAAACTCCCACTTCATACGGCGGGGACCGAGCAGTACTTC.

The rearrangement links TRBV30 to TRBJ1-5, with 8 bases aligning to TRBD1. Per germline, CDR1 GTSNPN and CDR2 SVGIG (reference sequence). V shed 3 bases and J 7 bases; nucleotides not matched to a gene: 5. The CDR3 has 13 amino acids. The CDR3 protein is CAWSRTGPQPQHF. CDR3 coding DNA: TGTGCCTGGAGCAGGACAGGGCCCCAGCCCCAGCATTTT.

This rearrangement joins TRBV14 to TRBJ2-7, with TRBD1 matching 8 bases. The CDR3 is made up of 14 amino acids. Germline CDR1 SGHDN, CDR2 FVKESK. V dropped 3 bases and J dropped 5; count of bases not matched to a gene: 6. The CDR3 DNA follows: TGTGCCAGCAGCCAGCAGACAGGGGAGGACGAGCAGTACTTC. It yields the protein CASSQQTGEDEQYF.

The chain uses TRBV7-8 and TRBJ1-5; maybe TRBD1 (6 bases). CDR3 length: 16 amino acids. CDR1 is SGHVS and CDR2 is FQNEAQ in the germline V gene. Trimming shortened V by 6 bases and J by 0 bases, and 15 bases separated the two germline ends. The CDR3 DNA follows: TGTGCCAGCAGTTCTACCGGACAGTATAGCAATCAGCCCCAGCATTTT. It is translated as CASSSTGQYSNQPQHF.

This chain links TRBV9 with TRBJ1-4, with a possible D match to TRBD1 (5 bases). CDR3 size: 17 residues. Between the trimmed V and J ends, which lost 4 bases and 0 bases, there was a span of 16 bases. Germline CDR1 reads SGDLS; CDR2 reads YYNGEE. CDR3 sequence reads: CASSPRQSDATNEKLFF. DNA for the CDR3: TGTGCCAGCAGCCCTAGACAGTCCGATGCAACTAATGAAAAACTGTTTTTT.

This rearrangement joins TRBV6-2 or TRBV6-3 to TRBJ2-2, with D possibly TRBD2 on 6 matching bases. V was trimmed by 2 bases and J by 3 bases, leaving 7 bases between them. Germline loops: CDR1 MNHEY, CDR2 SVGEGT. The CDR3 spans 14 residues. In nucleotides, the CDR3 is TGTGCCAGCAGTTACCCGGGGGACACCGGGGAGCTGTTTTTT. This sequence encodes CASSYPGDTGELFF.

This clone occurred once. The chain couples TRBV6-5 to TRBJ2-6; D ambiguous. V lost 0 bases and J lost 8, with 11 bases in between. This CDR3 is built from 15 residues. The germline V gene encodes CDR1 MNHEY and CDR2 SVGAGI. Here the CDR3 DNA reads TGTGCCAGCAGTTACTCGCGGCTAGTGTCCAACGTCCTGACTTTC. It specifies CASSYSRLVSNVLTF.